This is a list of T cell receptor beta chains from one sample in a study of T cell responses to AZD1222 COVID-19 vaccine. Method: immunoSEQ multiplex PCR; TCRdb's copy keeps in-frame clones and lacks some. Of around 140,000 clones in the sample, about 91% were seen once. The sample in question was peripheral blood, obtained 28 days after the second AZD1222 dose. Receptors were obtained from an adult who received the AZD1222 COVID-19 vaccine. CDR3s include the opening cysteine and the closing phenylalanine or tryptophan. D genes are given only for firm matches. The size field is filled for only some rows; it gives once, few, many or a size class.

d_call	clone_size	v_call	cdr3_length	j_call	cdr3_nt	cdr3_aa
TRBD1	NA	TRBV6-5	14	TRBJ1-4	TGTGCCAGCAGTCTCAGGGGGCGTGGGGAAAAACTGTTTTTT	CASSLRGRGEKLFF
TRBD1	NA	TRBV12-3/TRBV12-4	12	TRBJ1-5	TGTGCCAGCGGACAGGGGTATCAGCCCCAGCATTTT	CASGQGYQPQHF
TRBD2	once	TRBV30	19	TRBJ2-7	TGTGCCTGGACGGGGGTGTCCCTAGCGGGCCGAAGGTGGGGCTACGAGCAGTACTTC	CAWTGVSLAGRRWGYEQYF
NA	NA	TRBV2	15	TRBJ2-7	TGTGCCAGCAGTGATGGTGCGTGGGGCACCTACGAGCAGTACTTC	CASSDGAWGTYEQYF
NA	NA	TRBV20-1	14	TRBJ2-3	TGCAGTGCTAGTCGGATTCTTAGCACAGATACGCAGTATTTT	CSASRILSTDTQYF
TRBD1	NA	TRBV28	14	TRBJ1-1	TGTGCCAGCAGGGCCGGGACAGGAAACACTGAAGCTTTCTTT	CASRAGTGNTEAFF
NA	NA	TRBV9	16	TRBJ2-3	TGTGCCAGCAGCGTCGGGGGAAGACCGGGCACAGATACGCAGTATTTT	CASSVGGRPGTDTQYF
NA	NA	TRBV7-8	14	TRBJ2-7	TGTGCCAGCAGCTACGGGAGCCGCCCCAGCGAGCAGTACTTC	CASSYGSRPSEQYF
NA	NA	TRBV18	13	TRBJ2-5	TGTGCCAGCTCACCAAGGCAGCAAGAGACCCAGTACTTC	CASSPRQQETQYF
NA	NA	TRBV29-1	13	TRBJ1-2	TGCAGCATCCACACCGACCCTAACTATGGCTACACCTTC	CSIHTDPNYGYTF
TRBD1	NA	TRBV7-3	20	TRBJ2-6	TGTGCCAGCAGCTTCCCTAACCGGGACAGGGGAGGAACTGGGGCCAACGTCCTGACTTTC	CASSFPNRDRGGTGANVLTF
TRBD1	once	TRBV7-9	15	TRBJ2-3	TGTGCCCTACAACTTACAACAGGGGGCGCAGATACGCAGTATTTT	CALQLTTGGADTQYF
TRBD1	NA	TRBV19	14	TRBJ1-5	TGTGCCAGTAGTGACACAGGGGGCAGTCAGCCCCAGCATTTT	CASSDTGGSQPQHF
TRBD1	NA	TRBV5-1	16	TRBJ1-1	TGCGCCAGCAGCTCCCAAACGGGACAGTTTGTATCTGAAGCTTTCTTT	CASSSQTGQFVSEAFF
TRBD1	NA	TRBV28	14	TRBJ2-7	TGTGCCAGCAGGTCCCCGGGACAGGGGTACGAGCAGTACTTC	CASRSPGQGYEQYF
NA	NA	TRBV11-2	14	TRBJ1-2	TGTGCCAGCAGCTTAGAGTCCAGGAACTATGGCTACACCTTC	CASSLESRNYGYTF